The clone carrying this TCR beta chain has more than one count but fewer than ten. Its antigen is unidentified. By quantitative 5'-RACE with molecular barcodes, the TCR beta libraries were made. One entry per CDR3 protein, called by TCRdb with MiXCR from the 5' RACE reads. The profile shows around 540,000 distinct CDR3 sequences, more than 9.5% of them singletons. The data originate from a study of CD8 T cells in ankylosing spondylitis. Study-wide results and caveats: Several of the motif variants were reported before in synovial fluid and blood from reactive arthritis. A motif in TCR beta, a set of 8 or 9 highly homologous variants, appeared characteristic of ankylosing spondylitis blood.

The CDR3 sequence is 18 residues long. The V and J ends lost 6 bases and 1 base, in that order; junction bases with no gene match: 14. The chain uses TRBV12-3 or TRBV12-4 and TRBJ1-2, with 10 bases lining up with TRBD1. This sequence originates from a male donor with ankylosing spondylitis. Sequencing was done on a sample of blood, either unsorted or a sorted T cell fraction (not recorded which). In DNA, the CDR3 is TGTGCCAGCAGCCAAATCCCGGGACAGGGGCTCTATAACTATGGCTACACCTTC. This gives the protein CASSQIPGQGLYNYGYTF.